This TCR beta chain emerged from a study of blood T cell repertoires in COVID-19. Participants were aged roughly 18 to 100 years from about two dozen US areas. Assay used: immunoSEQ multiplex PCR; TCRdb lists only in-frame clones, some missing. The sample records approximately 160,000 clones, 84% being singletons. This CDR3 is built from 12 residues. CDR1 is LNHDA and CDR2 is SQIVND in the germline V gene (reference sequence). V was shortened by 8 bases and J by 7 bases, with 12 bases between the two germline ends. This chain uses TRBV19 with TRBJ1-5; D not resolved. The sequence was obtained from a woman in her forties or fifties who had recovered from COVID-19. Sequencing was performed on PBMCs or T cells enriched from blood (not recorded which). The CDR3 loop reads CASSDDQQPQHF. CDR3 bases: TGTGCCAGTTCTGATGATCAGCAGCCCCAGCATTTT.